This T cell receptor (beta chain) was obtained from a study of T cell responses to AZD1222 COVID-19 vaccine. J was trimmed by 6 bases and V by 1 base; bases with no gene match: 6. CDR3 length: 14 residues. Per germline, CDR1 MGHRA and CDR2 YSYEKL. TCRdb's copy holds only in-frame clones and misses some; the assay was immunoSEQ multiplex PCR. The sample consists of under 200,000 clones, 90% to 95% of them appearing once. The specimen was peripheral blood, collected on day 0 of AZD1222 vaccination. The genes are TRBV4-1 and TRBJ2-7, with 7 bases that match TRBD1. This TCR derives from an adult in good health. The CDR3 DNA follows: TGCGCCAGCAGCCAAGGGCCGAGGGGGCCCGAGCAGTACTTC. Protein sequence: CASSQGPRGPEQYF.